A single sample is the source of the 4 T cell receptor beta chains below, sequenced in a study of shared clonotypes between healthy human individuals. Sequenced by immunoSEQ multiplex PCR; TCRdb stores in-frame clones only, minus some. The profile shows under 2,500,000 clones, approximately 96% of them singletons. Specimen: naive CD4+ T cells sorted from blood. The subset denotes: CD45RA+ positively selected. Every receptor here comes from a man younger than 35 in good health.

The rearrangement joins TRBV6-6 to TRBJ1-1; D uncertain. CDR1 MNHNY and CDR2 SVGAGI come from the germline V gene (reference sequence). This CDR3 comprises 13 residues. The V and J ends lost 3 bases and 3 bases respectively, with 8 bases between them. CDR3 sequence: CASSYHGYTEAFF. Written as DNA, the CDR3 is TGTGCCAGCAGTTATCATGGTTACACTGAAGCTTTCTTT.

The V gene is TRBV5-4, the J gene TRBJ2-1, with 10 positions matching TRBD1. The CDR3 has 13 amino acids. From germline, CDR1 is SGHNT and CDR2 YYREEE (reference sequence). V lost 4 bases and J lost 7; bases outside the gene matches: 2. DNA of the CDR3: TGTGCCAGCAGCAGGGGACAGGGGAATGAGCAGTTCTTC. Encoded protein: CASSRGQGNEQFF. The variable domain in full, completed from reference TRBV5-4 and TRBJ2-1, reads ETGVTQSPTHLIKTRGQQVTLRCSSQSGHNTVSWYQQALGQGPQFIFQYYREEENGRGNFPPRFSGLQFPNYSSELNVNALELDDSALYLCASSRGQGNEQFFGPGTRLTVL.

The chain employs TRBV6-5 and TRBJ1-4, with D perhaps matching TRBD1 (5 bases). Looked up from germline, CDR1 is MNHEY and CDR2 is SVGAGI. This CDR3 has 15 amino acids. Trimming removed 2 bases from V and 2 bases from J, with 9 bases in between. The CDR3, as DNA: TGTGCCAGCAGTTACGTGGCAGGGACTAATGAAAAACTGTTTTTT. Translated, it gives CASSYVAGTNEKLFF.

This clone was seen a few times. The same CDR3 arises from other DNA sequences in this sample as well. The CDR3 here is CASSLPGNQPQHF. The CDR3 DNA is TGTGCCAGCAGCCTCCCCGGCAATCAGCCCCAGCATTTT. The chain is built from TRBV28 and TRBJ1-5, with D unclear. V was pared by 6 bases and J by 2 bases, with 8 bases between. Germline loops: CDR1 MDHEN, CDR2 SYDVKM. The CDR3 totals 13 residues. Variable domain in full (rest from reference TRBV28 and TRBJ1-5): DVKVTQSSRYLVKRTGEKVFLECVQDMDHENMFWYRQDPGLGLRLIYFSYDVKMKEKGDIPEGYSVSREKKERFSLILESASTNQTSMYLCASSLPGNQPQHFGDGTRLSIL.